This TCR beta chain was recorded in a study of response to subunit inactivated influenza vaccine. Findings and limits, study-wide: It was suggested by the authors that few new T cells are recruited by each seasonal influenza vaccination.

V lost 0 bases and J 6 bases, leaving 13 bases between the germline ends. This CDR3 contains 15 residues. CDR1 and CDR2 from the germline V gene are SGHRS and YFSETQ. In its sample, this clonotype was seen a few times. Its specificity is unknown. TCRdb reprocessed the RT-PCR reads with MiXCR, giving one entry per CDR3 protein. The sample carries 290,000 or so distinct CDR3 sequences, 20% to 25% recorded once. The sample in question was PBMCs from blood, obtained about 19 months after vaccination. This receptor was taken from a man between 50 and 75 years old who received an inactivated influenza vaccine. The chain combines TRBV5-1 with TRBJ2-1; TRBD1 is a possible D gene (6 bases). CDR3 sequence (DNA): TGCGCCAGCAGCTTGGTGGCAGGGGCTCTCAATGAGCAGTTCTTC. Translation: CASSLVAGALNEQFF.